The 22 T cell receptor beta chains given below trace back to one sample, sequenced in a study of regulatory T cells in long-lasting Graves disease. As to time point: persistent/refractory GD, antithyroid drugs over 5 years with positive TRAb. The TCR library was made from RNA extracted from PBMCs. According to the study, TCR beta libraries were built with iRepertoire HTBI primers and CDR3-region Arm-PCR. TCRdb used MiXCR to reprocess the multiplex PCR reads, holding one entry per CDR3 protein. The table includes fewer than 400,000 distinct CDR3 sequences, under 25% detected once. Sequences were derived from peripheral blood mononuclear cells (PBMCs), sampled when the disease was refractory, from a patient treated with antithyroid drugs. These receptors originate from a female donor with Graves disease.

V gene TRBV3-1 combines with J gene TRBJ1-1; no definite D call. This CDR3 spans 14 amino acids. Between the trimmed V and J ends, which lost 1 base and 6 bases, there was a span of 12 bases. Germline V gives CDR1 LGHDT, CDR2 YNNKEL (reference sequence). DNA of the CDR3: TGTGCCAGCAGCCAAGGTGTAGGGTGGCCTGAAGCTTTCTTT. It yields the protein CASSQGVGWPEAFF.

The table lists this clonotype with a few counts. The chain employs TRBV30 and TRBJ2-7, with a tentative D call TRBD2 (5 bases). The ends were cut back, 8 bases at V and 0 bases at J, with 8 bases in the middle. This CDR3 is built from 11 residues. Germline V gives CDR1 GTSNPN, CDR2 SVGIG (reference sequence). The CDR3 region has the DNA TGTGCCCTGAGGGTCTCCTACGAGCAGTACTTC. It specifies CALRVSYEQYF.

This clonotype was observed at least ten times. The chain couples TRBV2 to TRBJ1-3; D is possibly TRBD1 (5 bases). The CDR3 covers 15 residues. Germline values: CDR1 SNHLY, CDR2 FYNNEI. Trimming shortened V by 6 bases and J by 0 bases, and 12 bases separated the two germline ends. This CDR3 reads CASRGGTLSGNTIYF. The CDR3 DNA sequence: TGTGCCAGCAGGGGGGGTACCCTCTCTGGAAACACCATATATTTT.

In DNA form, the CDR3 reads TGTGCCAGCAGCCGACGCCCGAGGACAGGGGTGGACTATGGCTACACCTTC. It encodes CASSRRPRTGVDYGYTF. The chain joins TRBV7-2 to TRBJ1-2; 9 nucleotides align to TRBD1. The CDR3 sequence is 17 residues long. CDR1 is SGHTA, CDR2 FQGNSA, per germline. V lost 5 bases to trimming and J lost 3 bases; unmatched junction nucleotides: 13.

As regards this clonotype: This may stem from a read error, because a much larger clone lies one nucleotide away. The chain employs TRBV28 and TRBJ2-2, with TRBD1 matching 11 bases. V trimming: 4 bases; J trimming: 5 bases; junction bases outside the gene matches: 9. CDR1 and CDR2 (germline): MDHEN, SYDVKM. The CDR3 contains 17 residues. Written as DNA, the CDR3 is TGTGCCAGCAGTTCCGGACAGGGGGCGGGATCGACCGGGGAGCTGTTTTTT. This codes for CASSSGQGAGSTGELFF.

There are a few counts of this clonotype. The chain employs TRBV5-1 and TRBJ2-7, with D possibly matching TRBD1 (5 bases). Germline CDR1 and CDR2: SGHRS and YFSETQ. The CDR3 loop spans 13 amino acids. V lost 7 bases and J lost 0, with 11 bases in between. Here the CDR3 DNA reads TGCGCCAGCGCGGACACAAACTCCTACGAGCAGTACTTC. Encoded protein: CASADTNSYEQYF. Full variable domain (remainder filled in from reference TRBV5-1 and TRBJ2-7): KAGVTQTPRYLIKTRGQQVTLSCSPISGHRSVSWYQQTPGQGLQFLFEYFSETQRNKGNFPGRFSGRQFSNSRSEMNVSTLELGDSALYLCASADTNSYEQYFGPGTRLTVT.

The CDR3 loop reads CSVEALTGPIYSGNTIYF. The CDR3 DNA is TGCAGCGTTGAAGCCCTGACAGGGCCGATCTACTCTGGAAACACCATATATTTT. The rearrangement uses TRBV29-1 and TRBJ1-3, with 7 bases fitting TRBD1. Per the germline V gene, CDR1 is SQVTM and CDR2 is ANQGSEA. V shed 1 base and J 0 bases; nucleotides not matched to a gene: 12. This CDR3 is built from 18 residues. The full variable domain, in which reference TRBV29-1 and TRBJ1-3 provide the parts outside the CDR3, is SAVISQKPSRDICQRGTSLTIQCQVDSQVTMMFWYRQQPGQSLTLIATANQGSEATYESGFVIDKFPISRPNLTFSTLTVSNMSPEDSSIYLCSVEALTGPIYSGNTIYFGEGSWLTVV.

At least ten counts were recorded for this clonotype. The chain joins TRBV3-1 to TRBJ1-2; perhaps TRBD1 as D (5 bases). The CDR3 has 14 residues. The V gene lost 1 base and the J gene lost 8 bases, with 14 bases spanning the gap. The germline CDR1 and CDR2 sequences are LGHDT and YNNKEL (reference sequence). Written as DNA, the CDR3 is TGTGCCAGCAGCCAAGCTGCGGGGGTTGGAGGCTACACCTTC. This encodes CASSQAAGVGGYTF. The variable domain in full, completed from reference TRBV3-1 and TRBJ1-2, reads DTAVSQTPKYLVTQMGNDKSIKCEQNLGHDTMYWYKQDSKKFLKIMFSYNNKELIINETVPNRFSPKSPDKAHLNLHINSLELGDSAVYFCASSQAAGVGGYTFGSGTRLTVV.

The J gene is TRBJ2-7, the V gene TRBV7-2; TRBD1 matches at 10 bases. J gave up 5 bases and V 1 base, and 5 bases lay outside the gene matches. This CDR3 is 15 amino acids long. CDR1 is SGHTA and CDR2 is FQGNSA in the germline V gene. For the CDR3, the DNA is TGTGCCAGCAGCTTAGATACCGGACAGGGGGACGAGCAGTACTTC. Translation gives CASSLDTGQGDEQYF.

The CDR3 loop is CASSLSTVAQASPLHF. In nucleotides, the CDR3 is TGTGCCAGCAGCCTATCCACCGTCGCCCAGGCTTCACCCCTCCACTTT. J is TRBJ1-6 and V is TRBV7-2; D is ambiguous. V gave up 5 bases and J gave up 9 bases, with 20 bases separating them. Per germline, CDR1 SGHTA and CDR2 FQGNSA. The CDR3 has 16 residues.

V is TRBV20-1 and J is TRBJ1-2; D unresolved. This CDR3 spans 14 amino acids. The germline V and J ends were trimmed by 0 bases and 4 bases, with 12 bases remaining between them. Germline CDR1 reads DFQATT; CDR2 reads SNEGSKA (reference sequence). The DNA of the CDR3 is TGCAGTGCTAGAGATACGGGCAGTCTCTATGGCTACACCTTC. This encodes CSARDTGSLYGYTF.

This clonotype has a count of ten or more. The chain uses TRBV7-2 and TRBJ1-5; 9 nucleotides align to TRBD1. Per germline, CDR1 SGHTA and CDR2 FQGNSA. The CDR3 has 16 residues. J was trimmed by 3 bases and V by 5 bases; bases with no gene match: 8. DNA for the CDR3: TGTGCCAGCAGCCCCGGGACAGGGCCTTCCAATCAGCCCCAGCATTTT. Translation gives CASSPGTGPSNQPQHF. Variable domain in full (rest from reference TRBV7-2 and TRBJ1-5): GAGVSQSPSNKVTEKGKDVELRCDPISGHTALYWYRQSLGQGLEFLIYFQGNSAPDKSGLPSDRFSAERTGGSVSTLTIQRTQQEDSAVYLCASSPGTGPSNQPQHFGDGTRLSIL.

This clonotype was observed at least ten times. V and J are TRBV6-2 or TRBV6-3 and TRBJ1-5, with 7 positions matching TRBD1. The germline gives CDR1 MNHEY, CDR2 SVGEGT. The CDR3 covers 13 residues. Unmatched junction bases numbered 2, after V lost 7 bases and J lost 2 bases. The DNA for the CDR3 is TGTGCCAGCAAAGGGGGCGGCAATCAGCCCCAGCATTTT. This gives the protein CASKGGGNQPQHF.

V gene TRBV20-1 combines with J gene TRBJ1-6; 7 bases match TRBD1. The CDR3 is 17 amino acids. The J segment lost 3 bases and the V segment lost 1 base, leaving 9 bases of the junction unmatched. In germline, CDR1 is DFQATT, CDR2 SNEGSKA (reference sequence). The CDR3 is CSARVERGQLYNSPLHF. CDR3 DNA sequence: TGCAGTGCTAGAGTCGAGAGGGGACAGCTCTATAATTCACCCCTCCACTTT.

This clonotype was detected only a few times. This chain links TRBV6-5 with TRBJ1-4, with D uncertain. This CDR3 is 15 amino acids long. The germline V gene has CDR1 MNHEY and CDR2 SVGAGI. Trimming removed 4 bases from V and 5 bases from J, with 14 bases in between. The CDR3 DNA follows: TGTGCCAGCAGTTCACCGGGATATACAAATGAAAAACTGTTTTTT. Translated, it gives CASSSPGYTNEKLFF.

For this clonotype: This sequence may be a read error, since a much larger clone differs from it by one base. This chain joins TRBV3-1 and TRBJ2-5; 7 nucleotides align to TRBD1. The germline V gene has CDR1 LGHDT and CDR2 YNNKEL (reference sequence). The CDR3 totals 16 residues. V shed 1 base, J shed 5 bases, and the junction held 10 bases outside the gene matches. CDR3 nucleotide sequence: TGTGCCAGCAGCCAAGCCAAGACAGGGCTCGGGGAGACCCAGTACTTC. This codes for CASSQAKTGLGETQYF.

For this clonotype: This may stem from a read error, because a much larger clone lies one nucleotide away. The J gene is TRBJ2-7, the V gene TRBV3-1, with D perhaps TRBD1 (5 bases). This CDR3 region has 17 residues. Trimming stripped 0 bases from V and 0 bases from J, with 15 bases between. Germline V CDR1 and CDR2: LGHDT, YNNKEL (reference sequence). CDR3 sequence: CASSQDAIGASSYEQYF. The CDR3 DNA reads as TGTGCCAGCAGCCAAGATGCTATAGGGGCCAGCTCCTACGAGCAGTACTTC.

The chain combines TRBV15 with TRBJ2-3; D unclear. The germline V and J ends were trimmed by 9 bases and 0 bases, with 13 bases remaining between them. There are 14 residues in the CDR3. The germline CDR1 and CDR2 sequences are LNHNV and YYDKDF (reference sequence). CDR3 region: CATIGPRSTDTQYF. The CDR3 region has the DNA TGTGCCACTATCGGCCCACGGAGCACAGATACGCAGTATTTT.

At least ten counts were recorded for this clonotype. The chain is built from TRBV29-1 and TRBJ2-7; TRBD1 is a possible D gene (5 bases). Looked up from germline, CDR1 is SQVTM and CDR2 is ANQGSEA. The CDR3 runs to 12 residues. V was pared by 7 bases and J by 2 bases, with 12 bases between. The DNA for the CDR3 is TGCAGCGCCAACGACAGTCCCTACGAGCAGTACTTC. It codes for CSANDSPYEQYF.

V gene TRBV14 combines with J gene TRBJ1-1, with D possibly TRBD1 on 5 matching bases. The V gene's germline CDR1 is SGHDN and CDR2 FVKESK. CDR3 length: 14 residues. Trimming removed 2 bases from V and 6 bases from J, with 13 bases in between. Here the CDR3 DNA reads TGTGCCAGCAGCCAAATGGTGGGGGACTCTGAAGCTTTCTTT. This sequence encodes CASSQMVGDSEAFF.

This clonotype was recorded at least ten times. The CDR3 DNA follows: TGTGCCAGCAGTTACTCCCGGGACAGGGCTTTGGACGAGCAGTACTTC. This encodes CASSYSRDRALDEQYF. The rearrangement uses TRBV6-5 and TRBJ2-7; 9 positions agree with TRBD1. The junction had 8 bases not matched to a gene; V was cut back by 0 bases and J by 5 bases. This CDR3 spans 16 amino acids. The germline CDR1 and CDR2 sequences are MNHEY and SVGAGI.

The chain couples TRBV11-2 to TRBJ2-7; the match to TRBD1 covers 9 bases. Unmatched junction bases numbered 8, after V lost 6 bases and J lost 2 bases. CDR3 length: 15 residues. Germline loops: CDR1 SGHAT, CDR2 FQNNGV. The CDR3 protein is CASSLNRGPTYEQYF. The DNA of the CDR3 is TGTGCCAGCAGTTTAAACAGGGGGCCCACCTACGAGCAGTACTTC.